The T cell receptor beta chain described here comes from a study of tumor and adjacent non-tumor tissue in lung cancer (dated by TCRdb to the late 2010s). About the investigation overall: The cohort included about a dozen adenocarcinoma, a couple of squamous cell carcinoma and 1 small cell lung cancer patients. Ages among the approximately 15 patients ranged from about 30 to 85 years, there were around ten men and 5 women, and disease was at TNM stage I to III. Sequencing generated a total of 125,075,908 productive TCRbeta reads, averaging roughly 4.4 million reads per sample. Bulk TCRbeta repertoires were compared between lung tumor tissue and matched distant non-tumor lung tissue obtained from approximately 16 lung cancer patients. A few dozen paired specimens, one tumor and one normal lung sample per patient, were profiled by TCRbeta CDR3 sequencing.

Receptors were amplified or captured by multiplex PCR. The reads were generated on an Illumina HiSeq 2500. TCRbeta libraries were built by three rounds of nested PCR using primers (Table S4), following protocols modified from ARM-PCR. Before sequencing, PCR products in the 200-500 bp range were cut out of the gel and cleaned up using the QIAquick gel extraction kit. Regarding the original processing steps: Trimmomatic was used to clean the reads, FLASH merged the cleaned reads into complete CDR3 sequences, and MiTCR assigned the sequences to V(D)J germline segments. Clonal diversity was computed as the inverse Simpson's index with VDJtools. Productive reads were defined as in-frame sequences without a premature stop codon. TCRdb reworked the public reads: Q25 trimming with fastp, MiXCR clone assembly, productive beta chains retained. All rows with the same CDR3 protein become a single entry with the most common DNA and genes. Here the V and J calls rest on TCRdb's processing, not on the authors' analysis. Here the sample has fewer than 120,000 distinct CDR3 sequences; approximately 80% occur a single time. Around 21% of the sample belongs to the ten largest clones.

From the cysteine through the phenylalanine, the CDR3 covers 14 amino acids. CDR3 DNA is the only sequence kept; it has 42 bases, read in frame from the first base. RNA was isolated from bulk, unsorted tissue, and RNA quality was assessed with a NanoDrop ND-1000 and an Agilent 2100. Newly diagnosed lung cancer patients without prior chemotherapy who had been admitted for thoracic surgery in China between August and November 2014 were enrolled as donors. Patients who had received previous radiotherapy or chemotherapy, or who had another concurrent cancer, were excluded from the study. Surgical tissue pieces of 1-2 cm3 were preserved in RNAlater solution and were kept at -80 degrees C until use. On the study overall, not on this receptor specifically: With only around 16 patients in the cohort, the authors noted that larger samples and more detailed clinical data are needed. Tumor tissue showed significantly greater TCR diversity (inverse Simpson) than normal lung tissue (roughly 390 vs 170, P = 0.0075, Mann-Whitney U test). Neither the sequencing platform nor unique molecular identifiers are mentioned in the methods. The top 100 clones accounted for a significantly larger cumulative portion of the repertoire in normal lung than in tumor tissue. TCR diversity was significantly higher in younger patients, and higher tumor TCR diversity was associated with shorter overall and disease-free survival. Because peripheral blood was not sequenced, blood TCRbeta repertoires in the lung cancer patients of the study were not examined.

Points on this clonotype: This clone's antigen is unknown. A junction end diverges from the germline sequence, so it may reflect a read error.

The sequence links TRBV12-3 or TRBV12-4 to TRBJ2-7; no D gene can be assigned with confidence. The receptor comes from a man in his sixties or seventies with non-small cell lung cancer. The sequenced sample consisted of lung tumor tissue. CDR3 sequence: CASSLGTFGYEHCF. The DNA sequence is TGTGCCAGCAGTTTAGGGACCTTTGGGTACGAGCATTGCTTC.